This T cell receptor beta chain is drawn from a study of control samples from healthy donors and cancer patients. This clone was detected once. Other DNA sequences in the sample encode the same CDR3. This table comes from immunoSEQ multiplex PCR, and its TCRdb copy is limited to in-frame clones, with some not included. The sample consists of about 130,000 clones, roughly 90% of them appearing once. The CDR3 runs 13 residues. CDR1 is SGDLS, CDR2 YYNGEE, per germline. The V end lost 0 bases, the J end lost 4 bases, and 7 bases lay between the germline ends. This TCR came from a man aged 18 to 29 in good health. This sequence joins TRBV9 and TRBJ1-1, with D unclear. Sequencing was performed on blood. CDR3 sequence reads: CASSVAGSTEAFF. The DNA for the CDR3 is TGTGCCAGCAGCGTAGCTGGGAGCACTGAAGCTTTCTTT.